The 3 T cell receptor beta chains listed next were all sequenced from one sample in a study of T cell responses to AZD1222 COVID-19 vaccine. Clones were read by immunoSEQ multiplex PCR, and TCRdb kept only the in-frame ones, dropping some. The repertoire has about 120,000 clones, around 85% of them found once; the top ten carry almost 9.5%. This material consisted of peripheral blood, taken on day 0 of AZD1222 vaccination. Receptor source: an adult in good health.

The chain links TRBV5-1 to TRBJ2-3; D tentatively fits TRBD1 or TRBD2 (5 bases each). Between the trimmed V and J ends, which lost 0 bases and 2 bases, there was a span of 10 bases. The CDR3 has 15 residues. CDR1 is SGHRS, CDR2 YFSETQ, per germline. The CDR3 nucleotides are TGCGCCAGCAGCTTGGCGGGGCAGCCCACAGATACGCAGTATTTT. Protein product: CASSLAGQPTDTQYF. The variable domain in full, with the rest retrieved from reference TRBV5-1 and TRBJ2-3, is KAGVTQTPRYLIKTRGQQVTLSCSPISGHRSVSWYQQTPGQGLQFLFEYFSETQRNKGNFPGRFSGRQFSNSRSEMNVSTLELGDSALYLCASSLAGQPTDTQYFGPGTRLTVL.

The chain links TRBV10-2 to TRBJ2-7, with 7 bases that match TRBD1. Losses at the gene ends were 4 bases for V and 2 bases for J; bases not matched to a gene: 5. The germline CDR1 and CDR2 sequences are WSHSY and SAAADI. This CDR3 contains 14 residues. DNA of the CDR3: TGCGCCAGCAGTGTTGTCCAGGGGGCCTACGAGCAGTACTTC. Its translation is CASSVVQGAYEQYF.

This clone has only one observation. CDR3 DNA: TGTGCCAGCAGCTTAGCAGCGAAACCTAGCACAGATACGCAGTATTTT. Translation gives CASSLAAKPSTDTQYF. The chain employs TRBV7-2 and TRBJ2-3; no definite D call. With 0 bases removed from V and 0 bases from J, the gap between germline ends came to 10 bases. Germline lookup yields CDR1 SGHTA and CDR2 FQGNSA. This CDR3 is built from 16 residues.